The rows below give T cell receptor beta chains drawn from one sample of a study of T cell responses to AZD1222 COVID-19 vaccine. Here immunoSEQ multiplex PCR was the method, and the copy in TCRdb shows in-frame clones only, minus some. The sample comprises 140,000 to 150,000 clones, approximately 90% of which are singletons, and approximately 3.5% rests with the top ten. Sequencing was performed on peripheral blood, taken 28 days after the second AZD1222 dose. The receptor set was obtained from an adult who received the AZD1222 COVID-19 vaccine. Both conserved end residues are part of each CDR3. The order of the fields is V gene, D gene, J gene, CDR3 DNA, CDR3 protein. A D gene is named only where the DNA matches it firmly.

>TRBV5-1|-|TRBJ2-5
TGCGCCAGCAGCGCGCGGAGACCTCAAGAGACCCAGTACTTC
CASSARRPQETQYF
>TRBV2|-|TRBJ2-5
TGTGCCAGCAGAACGGATCCTTCGAGCCAGTACTTC
CASRTDPSSQYF
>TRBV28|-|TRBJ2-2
TGTGCCAGCAGTCCAGGGGACCGGTGGGCCGGGGAGCTGTTTTTT
CASSPGDRWAGELFF
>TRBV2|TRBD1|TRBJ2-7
TGTGCCAGCAGTGAAGCGGACAGGGGGCGGCTGTACGAGCAGTACTTC
CASSEADRGRLYEQYF
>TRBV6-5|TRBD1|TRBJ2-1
TGTGCCAGCAGACGGACAGGAGGCAATGAGCAGTTCTTC
CASRRTGGNEQFF
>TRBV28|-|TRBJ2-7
TGTGCCAGCAGACCATGGGGCCGGGACGGGGGAAACGAGCAGTACTTC
CASRPWGRDGGNEQYF
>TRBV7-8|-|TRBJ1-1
TGTGCCAGCAGCTTAGGACGTGCTGAAGCTTTCTTT
CASSLGRAEAFF
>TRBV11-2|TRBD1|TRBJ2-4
TGTGCCAGCAGCGAGGACAGGGGGAACATTCAGTACTTC
CASSEDRGNIQYF
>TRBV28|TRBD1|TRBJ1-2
TGTGCCAGCAGTCCCGGACAGGGCTATGGCTACACCTTC
CASSPGQGYGYTF
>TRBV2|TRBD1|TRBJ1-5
TGTGCCAGCAGTGAAAGAGGGGGCTTCAATCAGCCCCAGCATTTT
CASSERGGFNQPQHF
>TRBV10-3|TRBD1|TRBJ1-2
TGTGCCATCACCCCGGGACAGGGGAGGAACTATGGCTACACCTTC
CAITPGQGRNYGYTF
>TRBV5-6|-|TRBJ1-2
TGTGCCAGCAGATGGGAATCGGGGAACTATGGCTACACCTTC
CASRWESGNYGYTF
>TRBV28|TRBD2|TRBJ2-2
TGTGCCAGCAGTTTAGGTGGACTAGCGGGCCCGAACACCGGGGAGCTGTTTTTT
CASSLGGLAGPNTGELFF
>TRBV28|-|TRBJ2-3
TGTGCCAGCGAAGGGGATGGTTCAGATACGCAGTATTTT
CASEGDGSDTQYF
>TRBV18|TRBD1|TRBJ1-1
TGTGCCAGCTCACCCCAGGGGGGAAAGACTGAAGCTTTCTTT
CASSPQGGKTEAFF
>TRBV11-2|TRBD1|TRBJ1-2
TGTGCCAGCAGCTTGGGACAGGGAGGCTATGGCTACACCTTC
CASSLGQGGYGYTF
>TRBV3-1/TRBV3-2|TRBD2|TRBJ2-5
TGTGCCAGCAGCCGGCTAGCGGGAGGGGGACAAGAGACCCAGTACTTC
CASSRLAGGGQETQYF
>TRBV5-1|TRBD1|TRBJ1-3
TGCGCCAGCAGCTTGCAGGGGGCCTATGGAAACACCATATATTTT
CASSLQGAYGNTIYF
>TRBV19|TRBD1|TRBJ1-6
TGTGCCAGTAGCCCGGGACAGGGGAATTCACCCCTCCACTTT
CASSPGQGNSPLHF
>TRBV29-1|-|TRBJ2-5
TGCAGCGTTGATAGGGGTACTCAAGAGACCCAGTACTTC
CSVDRGTQETQYF
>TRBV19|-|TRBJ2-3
TGTGCCAGTAGTCCCTACGGACAGAGCACAGATACGCAGTATTTT
CASSPYGQSTDTQYF
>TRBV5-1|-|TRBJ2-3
TGCGCCAGCAGCTTGGCCCAGGGGGGAGGTAGAGATACGCAGTATTTT
CASSLAQGGGRDTQYF
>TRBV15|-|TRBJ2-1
TGTGCCACCAGCAGAGAGGGATCCGATGAGCAGTTCTTC
CATSREGSDEQFF
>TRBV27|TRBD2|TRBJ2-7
TGTGCCAGCAGTTTACGGGGGACTAGCGGGAGTCGGGACGAGCAGTACTTC
CASSLRGTSGSRDEQYF
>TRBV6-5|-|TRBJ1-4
TGTGCCAGCAGTTACTCGAATCTGGGAGGGGAAAAACTGTTTTTT
CASSYSNLGGEKLFF
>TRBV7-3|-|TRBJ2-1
TGTGCCAGCAGCCCCGGGCCAGCGGGCCTGCCTAGCTCCTACAATGAGCAGTTCTTC
CASSPGPAGLPSSYNEQFF
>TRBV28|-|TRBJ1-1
TGTGCCAGCAGTTCCTATTTCGGGGTGGGCACTGAAGCTTTCTTT
CASSSYFGVGTEAFF
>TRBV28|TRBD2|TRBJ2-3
TGTGCCAGCAGTTTCCTAGCGGGAACAGATACGCAGTATTTT
CASSFLAGTDTQYF
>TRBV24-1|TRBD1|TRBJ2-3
TGTGCCACCTCGGCGACAGGGCGGACAGATACGCAGTATTTT
CATSATGRTDTQYF